This T cell receptor (beta chain) was recovered during a study of PD-1 blockade in classical Hodgkin lymphoma. Described time point: cycle 4 day 1 (C4D1), after less than seven weeks of nivolumab. Each of the patients experienced relapse following autologous stem cell transplantation, and their brentuximab vedotin exposure differed. Researchers used magnetic negative selection to pull out pure CD4+ T cells from thawed PBMCs. The study's findings and limits: Exclusion applied to patients who initiated nivolumab less than 1 year following ASCT. Complete responders' diversity at baseline resembled that of newly diagnosed patients. Undefined causes, possibly disease activity or prior therapy, underlie the repertoire differences. Before treatment, TCR diversity in newly diagnosed patients was reportedly lower than in healthy donors.

The CDR3 has 14 amino acids. Germline lookup yields CDR1 SEHNR and CDR2 FQNEAQ (reference sequence). With 2 bases removed from V and 1 base from J, the gap between germline ends came to 6 bases. With respect to this clone: The antigen remains unidentified.

Clones were sequenced by immunoSEQ multiplex PCR, and TCRdb holds only the in-frame ones, with some missing. The sample carries 25,000 to 30,000 clones, over 75% recorded once. This TCR derives from a human donor with classical Hodgkin lymphoma. The starting material was CD4+ T cells from blood, obtained before the fourth cycle of nivolumab. This rearrangement joins TRBV7-9 to TRBJ1-3; D is ambiguous. The CDR3 sequence: CASSLKGSGNTIYF. CDR3 DNA: TGTGCCAGCAGCTTAAAGGGTTCTGGAAACACCATATATTTT.